The present entry profiles one T cell receptor beta chain with its context. The germline gives CDR1 MNHNY, CDR2 SVGAGI (reference sequence). The CDR3 contains 16 residues. V dropped 0 bases and J dropped 7; count of bases not matched to a gene: 7. The data derive from a study of cytomegalovirus exposure and HLA in healthy donors. The PCR used 60 Vbeta and 13 Jbeta primers. This table comes from immunoSEQ multiplex PCR, and its TCRdb copy is limited to in-frame clones, with some not included. The sample contains about 140,000 clones, under 90% of which appear only once. This clonotype was obtained from a man between 35 and 55 years old in good health and CMV-seronegative. V and J are TRBV6-6 and TRBJ1-4; 8 nucleotides agree with TRBD1. Sequencing was carried out using PBMCs. The CDR3 bases are TGTGCCAGCAGTTACTCCGGACAGGGAGGGAGTGAAAAACTGTTTTTT. It encodes CASSYSGQGGSEKLFF.